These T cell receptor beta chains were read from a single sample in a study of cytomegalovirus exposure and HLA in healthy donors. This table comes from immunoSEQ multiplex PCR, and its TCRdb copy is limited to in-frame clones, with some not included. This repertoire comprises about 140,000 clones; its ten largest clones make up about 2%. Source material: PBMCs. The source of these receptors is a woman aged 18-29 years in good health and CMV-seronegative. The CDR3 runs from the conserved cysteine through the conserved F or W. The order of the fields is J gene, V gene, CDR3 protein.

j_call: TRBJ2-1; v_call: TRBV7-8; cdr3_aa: CASSAIRGQTSGIDYEQFF
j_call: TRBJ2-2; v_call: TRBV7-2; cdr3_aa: CASSRNTIPRTGELFF
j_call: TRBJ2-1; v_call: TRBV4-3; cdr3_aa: CASSQRLADDSYNEQFF
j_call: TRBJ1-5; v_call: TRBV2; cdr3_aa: CASRRGQGSGNQPQHF
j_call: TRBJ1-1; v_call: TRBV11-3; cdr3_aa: CASSLTTVEGTEAFF
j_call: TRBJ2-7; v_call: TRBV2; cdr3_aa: CASSPSGRSSYEQYF
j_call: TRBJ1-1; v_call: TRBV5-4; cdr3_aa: CASSADPRDRKNTEAFF
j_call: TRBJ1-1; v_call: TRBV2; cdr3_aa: CASSGERQTEAFF
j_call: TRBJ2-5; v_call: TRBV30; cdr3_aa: CAWSALMGQGETQYF
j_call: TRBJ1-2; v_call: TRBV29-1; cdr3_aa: CSVLRGGQGNGYTF
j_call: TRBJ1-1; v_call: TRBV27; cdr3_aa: CASSLRAYTEAFF
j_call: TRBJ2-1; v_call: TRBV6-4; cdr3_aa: CASSAAQGAPNEQFF
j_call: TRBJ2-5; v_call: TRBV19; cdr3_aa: CASSIDRRPETQYF
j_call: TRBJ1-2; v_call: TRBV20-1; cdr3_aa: CSARWDSGYTF
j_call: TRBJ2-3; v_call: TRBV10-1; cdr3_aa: CASSLSGTGVDTQYF
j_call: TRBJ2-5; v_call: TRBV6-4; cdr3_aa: CASSEGAGGQETQYF
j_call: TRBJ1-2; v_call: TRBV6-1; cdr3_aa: CACQKAGFNYGYTF
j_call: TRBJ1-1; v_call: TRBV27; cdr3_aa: CASSLVLNTEAFF
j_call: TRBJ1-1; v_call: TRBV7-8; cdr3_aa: CASSLSQNTNTEAFF
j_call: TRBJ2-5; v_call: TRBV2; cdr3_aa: CASSAKRLGAGKETQYF
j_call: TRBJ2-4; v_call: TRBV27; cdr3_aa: CASSLRQGGIQYF
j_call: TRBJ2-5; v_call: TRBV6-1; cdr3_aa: CASILAAQETQYF
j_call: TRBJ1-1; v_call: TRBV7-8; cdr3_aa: CASSRTGGTEAFF
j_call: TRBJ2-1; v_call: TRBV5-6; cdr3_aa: CASSAGTGIREQFF
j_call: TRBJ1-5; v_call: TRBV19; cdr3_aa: CASSIGGVPRQPQHF